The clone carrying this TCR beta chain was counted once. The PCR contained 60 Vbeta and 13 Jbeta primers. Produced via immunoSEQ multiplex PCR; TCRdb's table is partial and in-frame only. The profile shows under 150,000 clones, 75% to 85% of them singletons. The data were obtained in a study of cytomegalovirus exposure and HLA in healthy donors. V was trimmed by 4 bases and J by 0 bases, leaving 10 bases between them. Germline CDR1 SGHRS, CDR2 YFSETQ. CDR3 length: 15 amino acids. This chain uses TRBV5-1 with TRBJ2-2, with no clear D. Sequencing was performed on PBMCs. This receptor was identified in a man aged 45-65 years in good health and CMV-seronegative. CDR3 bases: TGCGCCAGCAGCGGCCACGTTTCGAACACCGGGGAGCTGTTTTTT. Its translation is CASSGHVSNTGELFF. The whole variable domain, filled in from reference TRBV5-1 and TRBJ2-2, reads KAGVTQTPRYLIKTRGQQVTLSCSPISGHRSVSWYQQTPGQGLQFLFEYFSETQRNKGNFPGRFSGRQFSNSRSEMNVSTLELGDSALYLCASSGHVSNTGELFFGEGSRLTVL.